These T cell receptor beta chains were read from a single sample in a study of blood T cell repertoires in COVID-19. Sequencing was performed with immunoSEQ multiplex PCR; in TCRdb, only in-frame clones are kept and a portion is missing. The sample consists of roughly 330,000 clones, approximately 88% of them appearing once. The sequencing input was PBMCs or T cells enriched from blood (not recorded which). These receptor sequences come from a man aged 30 to 39 who had recovered from COVID-19. CDR3s include the opening cysteine and the closing phenylalanine or tryptophan. The order of the fields is D gene, V gene, clone size, J gene, CDR3 protein, CDR3 DNA. D genes are given only for firm matches. The size field is filled for only some rows; it gives once, few, many or a size class.

d_gene: -; v_gene: TRBV19; abundance: -; j_gene: TRBJ1-5; CDR3aa: CASSDRGASNQPQHF; CDR3nt: TGTGCCAGTAGTGATCGGGGGGCGAGCAATCAGCCCCAGCATTTT
d_gene: -; v_gene: TRBV5-6; abundance: -; j_gene: TRBJ2-2; CDR3aa: CASSLTTKSTGELFF; CDR3nt: TGTGCCAGCAGCCTAACCACGAAGAGCACCGGGGAGCTGTTTTTT
d_gene: -; v_gene: TRBV9; abundance: -; j_gene: TRBJ1-5; CDR3aa: CAGDCHTTTGQPQHF; CDR3nt: TGTGCCGGGGACTGCCATACCACGACGGGTCAGCCCCAGCATTTT
d_gene: TRBD2; v_gene: TRBV3-1/TRBV3-2; abundance: once; j_gene: TRBJ2-1; CDR3aa: CASSQDPMGLRAGGSHNEQFF; CDR3nt: TGTGCCAGCAGCCAAGATCCTATGGGTCTACGAGCGGGGGGCTCACACAATGAGCAGTTCTTC
d_gene: -; v_gene: TRBV11-2; abundance: -; j_gene: TRBJ1-4; CDR3aa: CASSLGPGGNEKLFF; CDR3nt: TGTGCCAGCAGCTTAGGACCGGGGGGTAATGAAAAACTGTTTTTT
d_gene: -; v_gene: TRBV2; abundance: -; j_gene: TRBJ1-1; CDR3aa: CASSDGGVGTEAFF; CDR3nt: TGTGCCAGCAGTGATGGAGGGGTGGGCACTGAAGCTTTCTTT
d_gene: -; v_gene: TRBV30; abundance: -; j_gene: TRBJ1-2; CDR3aa: CAVERQTANYGYTF; CDR3nt: TGTGCCGTGGAAAGACAGACGGCTAACTATGGCTACACCTTC
d_gene: -; v_gene: TRBV18; abundance: -; j_gene: TRBJ1-3; CDR3aa: CASSPSGTSSGNTIYF; CDR3nt: TGTGCCAGCTCACCATCCGGGACTTCCTCTGGAAACACCATATATTTT
d_gene: TRBD1; v_gene: TRBV28; abundance: -; j_gene: TRBJ1-5; CDR3aa: CASTIGGTGGNQPQHF; CDR3nt: TGTGCCAGCACTATTGGGGGGACAGGGGGCAATCAGCCCCAGCATTTT
d_gene: -; v_gene: TRBV10-1; abundance: -; j_gene: TRBJ2-5; CDR3aa: CASSESRETQYF; CDR3nt: TGCGCCAGCAGTGAGTCTCGAGAGACCCAGTACTTC
d_gene: -; v_gene: TRBV6-6; abundance: -; j_gene: TRBJ2-1; CDR3aa: CASSRKGRGAGPNEQFF; CDR3nt: TGTGCCAGCAGTCGAAAGGGAAGGGGCGCGGGGCCGAATGAGCAGTTCTTC
d_gene: -; v_gene: TRBV5-4; abundance: -; j_gene: TRBJ1-5; CDR3aa: CASSLTGSNQPQHF; CDR3nt: TGTGCCAGCAGCTTGACAGGGAGCAATCAGCCCCAGCATTTT
d_gene: TRBD1; v_gene: TRBV3-1/TRBV3-2; abundance: -; j_gene: TRBJ2-5; CDR3aa: CASSQVPDRPQETQYF; CDR3nt: TGTGCCAGCAGCCAAGTTCCGGACAGGCCCCAAGAGACCCAGTACTTC
d_gene: -; v_gene: TRBV5-6; abundance: -; j_gene: TRBJ1-5; CDR3aa: CASSVGGFGNQPQHF; CDR3nt: TGTGCCAGCAGCGTCGGGGGATTTGGCAATCAGCCCCAGCATTTT
d_gene: TRBD2; v_gene: TRBV7-2; abundance: once; j_gene: TRBJ2-7; CDR3aa: CAITPGTRPYEQYF; CDR3nt: TGTGCCATCACACCCGGGACTAGGCCTTACGAGCAGTACTTC
d_gene: TRBD1; v_gene: TRBV27; abundance: -; j_gene: TRBJ1-2; CDR3aa: CASRLDTATGGYTF; CDR3nt: TGTGCCAGCAGACTGGACACCGCGACAGGGGGCTACACCTTC
d_gene: -; v_gene: TRBV27; abundance: -; j_gene: TRBJ2-4; CDR3aa: CASSPYRTEGPLQYF; CDR3nt: TGTGCCAGCAGTCCCTACCGGACGGAGGGTCCCCTTCAGTACTTC
d_gene: TRBD1; v_gene: TRBV28; abundance: once; j_gene: TRBJ2-2; CDR3aa: CASRTKGTGTGELFF; CDR3nt: TGTGCCAGCAGAACCAAAGGGACAGGGACCGGGGAGCTGTTTTTT
d_gene: -; v_gene: TRBV5-1; abundance: once; j_gene: TRBJ1-1; CDR3aa: CASSLSVGGGTEAFF; CDR3nt: TGCGCCAGCAGCTTATCTGTCGGGGGAGGGACTGAAGCTTTCTTT
d_gene: -; v_gene: TRBV3-1/TRBV3-2; abundance: few; j_gene: TRBJ1-1; CDR3aa: CASSPETIGGNTEAFF; CDR3nt: TGTGCCAGCAGTCCTGAAACTATTGGTGGAAACACTGAAGCTTTCTTT
d_gene: -; v_gene: TRBV5-1; abundance: once; j_gene: TRBJ2-7; CDR3aa: CASKAGASYEQYF; CDR3nt: TGCGCCAGCAAGGCAGGGGCGTCCTACGAGCAGTACTTC
d_gene: -; v_gene: TRBV21-1; abundance: -; j_gene: TRBJ2-7; CDR3aa: CASSRDRGLSYEQYF; CDR3nt: TGTGCCAGCAGCAGGGACAGGGGTCTCTCCTACGAGCAGTACTTC
d_gene: -; v_gene: TRBV15; abundance: -; j_gene: TRBJ1-1; CDR3aa: CATSRDTYHTEAFF; CDR3nt: TGTGCCACCAGCAGGGACACGTACCACACTGAAGCTTTCTTT
d_gene: -; v_gene: TRBV11-1; abundance: few; j_gene: TRBJ1-3; CDR3aa: CASSLRGGHSGNTIYF; CDR3nt: TGTGCCAGCAGCTTACGAGGCGGACACTCTGGAAACACCATATATTTT
d_gene: TRBD1; v_gene: TRBV15; abundance: once; j_gene: TRBJ1-2; CDR3aa: CATSRDMRTGYGYTF; CDR3nt: TGTGCCACCAGCAGAGATATGAGGACAGGCTATGGCTACACCTTC
d_gene: -; v_gene: TRBV6-5; abundance: -; j_gene: TRBJ2-5; CDR3aa: CASSYSRTQYF; CDR3nt: TGTGCCAGCAGTTACTCGAGGACCCAGTACTTC
d_gene: -; v_gene: TRBV3-1/TRBV3-2; abundance: once; j_gene: TRBJ1-2; CDR3aa: CASSPGHLGYTF; CDR3nt: TGTGCCAGCAGCCCGGGACACCTTGGCTACACCTTC
d_gene: -; v_gene: TRBV28; abundance: -; j_gene: TRBJ1-3; CDR3aa: CASSLTVSSGNTIYF; CDR3nt: TGTGCCAGCAGCTTGACAGTTAGCTCTGGAAACACCATATATTTT
d_gene: TRBD2; v_gene: TRBV9; abundance: -; j_gene: TRBJ2-3; CDR3aa: CASSAFGAGGDGDTQYF; CDR3nt: TGTGCCAGCAGCGCCTTCGGGGCGGGGGGGGATGGAGATACGCAGTATTTT
d_gene: -; v_gene: TRBV6-4; abundance: -; j_gene: TRBJ1-1; CDR3aa: CASSDSTGTEAFF; CDR3nt: TGTGCCAGCAGTGACTCAACGGGAACTGAAGCTTTCTTT